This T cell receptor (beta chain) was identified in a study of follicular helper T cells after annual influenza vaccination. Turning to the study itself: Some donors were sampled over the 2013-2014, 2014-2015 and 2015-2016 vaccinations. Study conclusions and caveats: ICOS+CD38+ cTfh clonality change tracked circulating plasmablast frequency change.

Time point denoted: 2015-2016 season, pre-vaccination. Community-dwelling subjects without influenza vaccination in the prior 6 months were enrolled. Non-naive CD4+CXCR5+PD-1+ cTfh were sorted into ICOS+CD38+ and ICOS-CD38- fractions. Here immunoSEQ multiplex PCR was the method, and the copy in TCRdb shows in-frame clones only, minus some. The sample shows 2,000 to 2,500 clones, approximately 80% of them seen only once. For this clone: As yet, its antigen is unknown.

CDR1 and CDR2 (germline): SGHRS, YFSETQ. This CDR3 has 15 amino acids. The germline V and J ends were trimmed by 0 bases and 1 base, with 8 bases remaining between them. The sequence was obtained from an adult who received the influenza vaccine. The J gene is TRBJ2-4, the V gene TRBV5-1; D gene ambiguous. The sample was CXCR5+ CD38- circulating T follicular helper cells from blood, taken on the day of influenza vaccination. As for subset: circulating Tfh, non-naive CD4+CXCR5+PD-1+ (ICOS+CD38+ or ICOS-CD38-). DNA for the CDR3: TGCGCCAGCAGCTTGGCCGAGATGGCCAAAAACATTCAGTACTTC. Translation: CASSLAEMAKNIQYF.